The 23 T cell receptor beta chains below were found in one sample sequenced in a study of cytomegalovirus exposure and HLA in healthy donors. The PCR employed 60 Vbeta primers together with 13 Jbeta primers. Data came from immunoSEQ multiplex PCR; TCRdb stores just in-frame clones and leaves some out. The data contain 130,000 to 150,000 clones, approximately 78% of them singletons. Sequencing used PBMCs. Source of these receptors: a woman younger than 35 in good health and CMV-seropositive.

This clone was detected only once. The chain combines TRBV11-1 with TRBJ1-3; D is uncertain. CDR3 length: 16 amino acids. V lost 5 bases and J lost 0, with 14 bases in between. Germline V CDR1 and CDR2: SGHAT, FQDESV (reference sequence). The CDR3 DNA follows: TGTGCCAGCAGCCCCGGAGGTGCCGGCTCTGGAAACACCATATATTTT. Its translation is CASSPGGAGSGNTIYF.

The V gene is TRBV6-6, the J gene TRBJ2-7, with TRBD1 identical over 9 bases. Germline CDR1 reads MNHNY; CDR2 reads SVGAGI (reference sequence). V lost 2 bases, J lost 6 bases, and 8 bases stayed unmatched. The CDR3 is made up of 15 amino acids. The CDR3 is CASSYRDRESFEQYF. CDR3 DNA sequence: TGTGCCAGCAGTTACCGGGACAGGGAAAGCTTCGAGCAGTACTTC.

The chain has TRBV14 and TRBJ1-4; no reliable D call. The CDR3 has 15 amino acids. Germline V gene sequence: CDR1 SGHDN, CDR2 FVKESK. Trimming removed 4 bases from V and 8 bases from J, with 17 bases in between. Here the CDR3 reads CASSPGWVTREKLFF. The CDR3, as DNA: TGTGCCAGCAGCCCGGGTTGGGTCACACGAGAAAAACTGTTTTTT.

This chain connects TRBV7-9 to TRBJ2-3; a possible D gene is TRBD2 (6 bases). The V gene lost 5 bases and the J gene lost 2 bases, with 11 bases spanning the gap. Germline CDR1 reads SEHNR; CDR2 reads FQNEAQ (reference sequence). The CDR3 has 14 residues. The CDR3 DNA is TGTGCCAGCAGCATGGGGGAGGTCACAGATACGCAGTATTTT. Its protein is CASSMGEVTDTQYF.

The J gene is TRBJ2-1, the V gene TRBV4-2; 11 bases match TRBD2. Germline CDR1 and CDR2: LGHNA and YNFKEQ. V was clipped by 5 bases and J by 7 bases; unmatched bases: 7. The CDR3 has 15 amino acids. In nucleotides, the CDR3 is TGTGCCAGCAGCGAATTAGCGGGGGGGCCGAATGAGCAGTTCTTC. This gives the protein CASSELAGGPNEQFF.

The chain combines TRBV5-4 with TRBJ2-7; possibly TRBD2 for D (5 bases). CDR1 is SGHNT, CDR2 YYREEE, per germline (reference sequence). There are 14 residues in the CDR3. V lost 0 bases to trimming and J lost 3 bases, with 10 bases between them. This chain's CDR3 is CASSLGPRDYEQYF. The DNA of the CDR3 is TGTGCCAGCAGCTTGGGTCCGAGGGACTACGAGCAGTACTTC.

This clone appeared a few times. The CDR3 loop is CASSPLDRAAATGYTF. CDR3 coding DNA: TGTGCCAGCTCACCACTGGACAGGGCCGCTGCGACCGGCTACACCTTC. The V call is TRBV18, the J call TRBJ1-2, with 8 bases matching TRBD1. The V segment lost 1 base and the J segment 8 bases; nucleotides outside the gene matches: 12. Germline V CDR1 and CDR2: KGHSH, LQKENI. This CDR3 has 16 residues.

This clone was detected only a few times. The J gene is TRBJ1-2, the V gene TRBV5-1, with TRBD1 matching 9 bases. Trimming at V came to 4 bases and at J to 5 bases, leaving 6 bases not matched to a gene. Per the germline V gene, CDR1 is SGHRS and CDR2 is YFSETQ. This CDR3 spans 14 amino acids. The CDR3 protein is CASSAYRGQYGYTF. In DNA, the CDR3 is TGCGCCAGCAGCGCATACAGGGGGCAATATGGCTACACCTTC. The whole variable domain, filled in from reference TRBV5-1 and TRBJ1-2, reads KAGVTQTPRYLIKTRGQQVTLSCSPISGHRSVSWYQQTPGQGLQFLFEYFSETQRNKGNFPGRFSGRQFSNSRSEMNVSTLELGDSALYLCASSAYRGQYGYTFGSGTRLTVV.

The chain carries TRBV7-8 and TRBJ1-1, with D maybe TRBD1 (6 bases). Trimming pared 5 bases from V and 2 bases from J, leaving 18 bases between. This CDR3 comprises 16 residues. From germline, CDR1 is SGHVS and CDR2 FQNEAQ. The DNA for the CDR3 is TGTGCCAGCAGCCACAGACAGGTTTCCTCCAACACTGAAGCTTTCTTT. Translation gives CASSHRQVSSNTEAFF.

The chain carries TRBV5-6 and TRBJ1-2; 8 nucleotides match TRBD1. Germline V gene data show CDR1 as SGHDT and CDR2 as YYEEEE. After removal of 2 bases from V and 7 bases from J, the junction contained 4 bases not matched to a gene. CDR3 length: 13 amino acids. CDR3 bases: TGTGCCAGCAGCTTATCAGGGGGCGGTGGCTACACCTTC. The encoded protein is CASSLSGGGGYTF.

This clone was detected once. The gene calls are TRBV4-1 and TRBJ2-1, with 8 bases fitting TRBD1. With V trimmed by 1 base and J by 6 bases, 11 bases remained unmatched. This CDR3 is 17 amino acids long. Germline CDR1 and CDR2: MGHRA and YSYEKL. CDR3 sequence reads: CASSQGPTGASFNEQFF. The CDR3, as DNA: TGCGCCAGCAGCCAAGGACCGACAGGGGCTAGCTTCAATGAGCAGTTCTTC.

This rearrangement joins TRBV19 to TRBJ1-1, with TRBD1 as a possible D gene (5 bases). The CDR3 contains 13 residues. The V end was cut by 3 bases, the J end by 4 bases, with 9 bases between. Germline V gives CDR1 LNHDA, CDR2 SQIVND (reference sequence). The CDR3 DNA follows: TGTGCCAGTAGTATCGGGGGGTTCACTGAAGCTTTCTTT. It is translated as CASSIGGFTEAFF.

A single count supports this clone. The CDR3 reads CASSRSGQAVRDSYNSPLHF. The CDR3 DNA reads as TGTGCCAGTAGTCGGTCGGGACAGGCGGTCCGAGACTCCTATAATTCACCCCTCCACTTT. The chain joins TRBV19 to TRBJ1-6; 8 bases are shared with TRBD1. The CDR3 extends over 20 amino acids. The J segment lost 0 bases and the V segment lost 5 bases, leaving 15 bases of the junction unmatched. From germline, CDR1 is LNHDA and CDR2 SQIVND (reference sequence).

The chain couples TRBV7-9 to TRBJ1-2; TRBD1 agrees at 8 bases. The CDR3 is made up of 15 amino acids. V lost 1 base to trimming and J lost 3 bases; unmatched junction nucleotides: 4. CDR1 and CDR2 (germline): SEHNR, FQNEAQ (reference sequence). The DNA for the CDR3 is TGTGCCAGCAGCTTAGGACGACAGGGGTACTATGGCTACACCTTC. Translation gives CASSLGRQGYYGYTF.

The chain uses TRBV29-1 and TRBJ2-7; tentative D call: TRBD2 (7 bases). Germline lookup yields CDR1 SQVTM and CDR2 ANQGSEA. The CDR3 sequence is 15 residues long. Trimming cost V 0 bases and J 7 bases, with 19 bases left between them. CDR3 DNA sequence: TGCAGCGTTGAAGATCGCGTGGGGGGGCCAAGAGAGCAGTACTTC. Translation gives CSVEDRVGGPREQYF.

The chain carries TRBV5-6 and TRBJ1-5, with D hard to call. In germline, CDR1 is SGHDT, CDR2 YYEEEE. V dropped 0 bases and J dropped 7 bases, with 8 bases sitting between them. This CDR3 has 13 amino acids. DNA of the CDR3: TGTGCCAGCAGCTTGGGAGGGTTACAGCCCCAGCATTTT. Translation: CASSLGGLQPQHF. Variable domain in full (rest from reference TRBV5-6 and TRBJ1-5): DAGVTQSPTHLIKTRGQQVTLRCSPKSGHDTVSWYQQALGQGPQFIFQYYEEEERQRGNFPDRFSGHQFPNYSSELNVNALLLGDSALYLCASSLGGLQPQHFGDGTRLSIL.

The CDR3 nucleotides read TGTGCCAGCAGCTTCGGAGACTCTGGAAACACCATATATTTT. Encoded protein: CASSFGDSGNTIYF. The chain carries TRBV11-2 and TRBJ1-3; D uncertain. Germline CDR1 SGHAT, CDR2 FQNNGV. V lost 3 bases to trimming and J lost 0 bases, with 6 bases between them. The CDR3 loop spans 14 amino acids.

V and J are TRBV5-1 and TRBJ2-2; 8 bases are a match to TRBD1. The CDR3 has 17 residues. With 6 bases clipped from V and 7 bases from J, the junction kept 17 bases outside the gene matches. Germline lookup yields CDR1 SGHRS and CDR2 YFSETQ. Here the CDR3 DNA reads TGCGCCAGCACCCGGAGGGTACCAGGGGGCAATGTCGGGGAGCTGTTTTTT. This gives the protein CASTRRVPGGNVGELFF.

This clone came up a few times. The J gene is TRBJ2-7, the V gene TRBV5-1; a weak D match, TRBD2 (5 bases). The V gene lost 4 bases and the J gene lost 0 bases, with 14 bases spanning the gap. The CDR3 is 15 residues long. Germline V lookup: CDR1 SGHRS, CDR2 YFSETQ. CDR3 DNA: TGCGCCAGCAGCGGTGGACTTCCGAGCTCCTACGAGCAGTACTTC. Protein sequence: CASSGGLPSSYEQYF. Variable domain in full (rest from reference TRBV5-1 and TRBJ2-7): KAGVTQTPRYLIKTRGQQVTLSCSPISGHRSVSWYQQTPGQGLQFLFEYFSETQRNKGNFPGRFSGRQFSNSRSEMNVSTLELGDSALYLCASSGGLPSSYEQYFGPGTRLTVT.

For this clone: Other DNA sequences in the same sample also yield this CDR3. The chain employs TRBV7-9 and TRBJ2-7; TRBD1 matches at 7 bases. The CDR3 sequence is 12 residues long. V was pared by 4 bases and J by 5 bases, with 2 bases of the junction left unmatched. Germline V gene lookup returns CDR1 SEHNR and CDR2 FQNEAQ (reference sequence). CDR3 sequence reads: CASSSTGDEQYF. The CDR3 region has the DNA TGTGCCAGCAGCTCCACAGGGGACGAGCAGTACTTC.

The chain employs TRBV7-9 and TRBJ2-2; 9 nucleotides align to TRBD1. The trim removed 3 bases at V and 7 bases at J, leaving 6 bases unmatched. Germline lookup yields CDR1 SEHNR and CDR2 FQNEAQ (reference sequence). The CDR3 covers 15 residues. CDR3 coding DNA: TGTGCCAGCAGCTTCGGACAGGGGAGTTACGGGGAGCTGTTTTTT. It specifies CASSFGQGSYGELFF.

The chain has TRBV6-5 and TRBJ2-7; a weak D match, TRBD1 (6 bases). Germline CDR1 MNHEY, CDR2 SVGAGI. V was pared by 2 bases and J by 7 bases, with 15 bases between. This CDR3 region has 14 residues. The CDR3 spells CASSYVGQPKEQYF. The CDR3 DNA reads as TGTGCCAGCAGTTACGTCGGACAGCCTAAGGAGCAGTACTTC.

V is TRBV9 and J is TRBJ2-7, with a weak D call TRBD2 (6 bases). The V gene's germline CDR1 is SGDLS and CDR2 YYNGEE. The CDR3 spans 13 residues. Trimming removed 0 bases from V and 5 bases from J, with 9 bases in between. DNA of the CDR3: TGTGCCAGCAGCGTAGGGGGGGTGCACGAGCAGTACTTC. Its translation: CASSVGGVHEQYF.